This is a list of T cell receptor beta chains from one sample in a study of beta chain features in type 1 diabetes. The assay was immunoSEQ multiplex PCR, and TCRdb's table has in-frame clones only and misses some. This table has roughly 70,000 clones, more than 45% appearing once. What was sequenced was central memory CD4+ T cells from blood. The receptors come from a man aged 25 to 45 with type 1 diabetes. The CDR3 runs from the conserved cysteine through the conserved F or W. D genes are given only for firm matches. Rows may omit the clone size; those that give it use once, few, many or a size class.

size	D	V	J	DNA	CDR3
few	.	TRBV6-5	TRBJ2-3	TGTGCCAGCAGTTCGTCTACCCCACCGGATACGCAGTATTTT	CASSSSTPPDTQYF
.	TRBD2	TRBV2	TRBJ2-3	TGTGCCAGCAGTGCGGGACTAGCGGAAACAGATACGCAGTATTTT	CASSAGLAETDTQYF
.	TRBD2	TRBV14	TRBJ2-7	TGTGCCAGCAGCGGGAGTGGCGGGAGACAATTTTTCGACGAGCAGTACTTC	CASSGSGGRQFFDEQYF
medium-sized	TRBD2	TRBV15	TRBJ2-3	TGTGCCACCAGCAGAGATCAGCGGGGGGGCACAGATACGCAGTATTTT	CATSRDQRGGTDTQYF
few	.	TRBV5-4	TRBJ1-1	TGTGCCAGCAGCTTGGGGCTGGACACTGAAGCTTTCTTT	CASSLGLDTEAFF
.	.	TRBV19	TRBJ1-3	TGTGCCAGCCGGGAGGGGAGCTCTGGAAACACCATATATTTT	CASREGSSGNTIYF
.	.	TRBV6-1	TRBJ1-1	TGTGCCAGCAGTTGGCCACCCCATGCCACTGAAGCTTTCTTT	CASSWPPHATEAFF
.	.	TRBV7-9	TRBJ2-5	TGTGCCAGCAGCTTACTGGAGACCCAGTACTTC	CASSLLETQYF
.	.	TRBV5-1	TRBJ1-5	TGCGCCAGCAGCTTGGTTCCAAATCAGCCCCAGCATTTT	CASSLVPNQPQHF
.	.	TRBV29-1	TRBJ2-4	TGCAGCGGGGCGGCCAAAAACATTCAGTACTTC	CSGAAKNIQYF
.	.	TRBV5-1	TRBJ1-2	TGCGCCAGCAGCCGGACCTCCGGGACGGTGGCGGGGGATGGCTACACCTTC	CASSRTSGTVAGDGYTF
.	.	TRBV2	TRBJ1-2	TGTGCCAGCAGGGGGGGGAGAGGAAATGGCTACACCTTC	CASRGGRGNGYTF
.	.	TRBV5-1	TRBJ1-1	TGCGCCAGCAGCTTGATCCCCGGTGCCACTGAAGCTTTCTTT	CASSLIPGATEAFF
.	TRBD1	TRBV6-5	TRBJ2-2	TGTGCCAGCAGTTACAGGAGAGGGGGCATCGGGGAGCTGTTTTTT	CASSYRRGGIGELFF
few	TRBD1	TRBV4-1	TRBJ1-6	TGCGCCAGCAGCCCAACGGGACAGGCTGATTCACCCCTCCACTTT	CASSPTGQADSPLHF
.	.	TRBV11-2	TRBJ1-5	TGTGCCAGCAGCTTAGAGGCAGGGAAGTACCTCAATCAGCCCCAGCATTTT	CASSLEAGKYLNQPQHF
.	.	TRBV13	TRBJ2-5	TGTGCCAGCAGCCTCGGTGCGGGGCCCCAGTACTTC	CASSLGAGPQYF
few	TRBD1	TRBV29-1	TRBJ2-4	TGCAGCGTTGGACAGGGGCCCGCCGGAGACATTCAGTACTTC	CSVGQGPAGDIQYF
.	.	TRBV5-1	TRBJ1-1	TGCGCCAGCAGCTTGGGAACAGCGAACACTGAAGCTTTCTTT	CASSLGTANTEAFF
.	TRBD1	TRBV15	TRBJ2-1	TGTGCCACCAGGCCGGGACAGGGGGCCCAGAGCTCCTACAATGAGCAGTTCTTC	CATRPGQGAQSSYNEQFF
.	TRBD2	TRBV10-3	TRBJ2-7	TGTGCCATCAGTGAGTCGGCAGGGGCGGGGGGGGAGCAGTACTTC	CAISESAGAGGEQYF
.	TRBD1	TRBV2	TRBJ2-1	TGTGCCAGCAGGGCAGGGGGTGAGCAGTTCTTC	CASRAGGEQFF
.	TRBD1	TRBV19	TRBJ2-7	TGTGCCAGTAGGCCCGGGACAGGGCTTTACGAGCAGTACTTC	CASRPGTGLYEQYF
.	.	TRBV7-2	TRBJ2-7	TGTGCCAGCAGCTTTGCCAGCTCCTACGAGCAGTACTTC	CASSFASSYEQYF
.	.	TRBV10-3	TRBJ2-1	TGTGCCATCAGCCCCGGGCTAGCCTATGAGCAGTTCTTC	CAISPGLAYEQFF
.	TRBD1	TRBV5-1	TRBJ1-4	TGCGCCAGCAGCCAGGGACAGGGCGACGAAAAACTGTTTTTT	CASSQGQGDEKLFF
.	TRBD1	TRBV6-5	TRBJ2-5	TGTGCCAGCAGTTACCAGGGGGCGGCGGAGACCCAGTACTTC	CASSYQGAAETQYF
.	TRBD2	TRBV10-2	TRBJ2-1	TGCGCCAGCAGAGAAGCGGGAGGGCCCTACAATGAGCAGTTCTTC	CASREAGGPYNEQFF
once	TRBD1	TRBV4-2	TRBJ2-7	TGTGCCAGCAGCCAAGGACAGGGGCAATACGAGCAGTACTTC	CASSQGQGQYEQYF
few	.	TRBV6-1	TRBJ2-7	TGTGCCAGCAGTGGCAGGGCCTCCTACGAGCAGTACTTC	CASSGRASYEQYF
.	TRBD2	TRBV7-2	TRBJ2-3	TGTGCCAGCAGCTTAGCTCCCCTAGCGGGAGGGCCAGATACGCAGTATTTT	CASSLAPLAGGPDTQYF
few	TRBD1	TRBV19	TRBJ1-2	TGTGCCAGTAGTCTGGGACAGGGTTCCGGCTACACCTTC	CASSLGQGSGYTF
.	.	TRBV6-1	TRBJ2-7	TGTGCCAGCAGTCGAATGCGGGGTTCCTACGAGCAGTACTTC	CASSRMRGSYEQYF
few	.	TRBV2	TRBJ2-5	TGTGCCAGCAGTGACCCCTCAGGGGTTAAGACCCAGTACTTC	CASSDPSGVKTQYF
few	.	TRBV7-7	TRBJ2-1	TGTGCCAGCAGCCCCCTTAGCTCCAATACCCCCAATGAGCAGTTCTTC	CASSPLSSNTPNEQFF
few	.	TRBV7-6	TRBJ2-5	TGTGCCAGCAGCTTGGGGTCTAGCTCCTACCAAGAGACCCAGTACTTC	CASSLGSSSYQETQYF
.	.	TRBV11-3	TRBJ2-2	TGTGCCAGCAGCTTACTCACAATGACCGGGGAGCTGTTTTTT	CASSLLTMTGELFF
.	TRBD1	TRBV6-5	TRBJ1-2	TGTGCCAGCAGTTCCGGGACAGGGGGCATAGGCTATGGCTACACCTTC	CASSSGTGGIGYGYTF
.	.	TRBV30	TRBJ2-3	TGTGCCGGAGGATATGGCACAGATACGCAGTATTTT	CAGGYGTDTQYF
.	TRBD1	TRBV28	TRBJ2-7	TGTGCCAGCAGTCTCGGGACAGCCTACGAGCAGTACTTC	CASSLGTAYEQYF
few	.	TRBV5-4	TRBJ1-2	TGTGCCAGCAGCCCGGCAGGGGTTTCTGGCTACACCTTC	CASSPAGVSGYTF
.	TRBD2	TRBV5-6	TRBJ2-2	TGTGCCAGCAGGGCTAGCGGACCGAACACCGGGGAGCTGTTTTTT	CASRASGPNTGELFF
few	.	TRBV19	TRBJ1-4	TGTGCCAGTGTCCAGGGGGAAAAACTGTTTTTT	CASVQGEKLFF
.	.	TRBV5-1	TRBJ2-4	TGCGCCAGCAGCTTAGGGCCTGCCGACGGGGGTAAACAGGCCAAAAACATTCAGTACTTC	CASSLGPADGGKQAKNIQYF
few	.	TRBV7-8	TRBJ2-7	TGTGCCAGCAGCCCCACAGGAAACGAGCAGTACTTC	CASSPTGNEQYF
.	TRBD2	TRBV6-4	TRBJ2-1	TGTGCCAGCAGTGCTAGCGGGAGGGTTGGTGAGCAGTTCTTC	CASSASGRVGEQFF
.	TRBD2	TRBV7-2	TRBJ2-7	TGTGCCAGCAGCTTTGCGGGGGCCTACGAGCAGTACTTC	CASSFAGAYEQYF
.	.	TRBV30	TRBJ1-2	TGTGCCTGGAGTGCTGGGGCAGGGGATGGCTACACCTTC	CAWSAGAGDGYTF
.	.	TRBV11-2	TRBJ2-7	TGTGCCAGCCGCCCCCGACTTGAGGGTTCCGAGCAGTACTTC	CASRPRLEGSEQYF
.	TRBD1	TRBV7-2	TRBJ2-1	TGTGCCAGCAGCTTCGGACAGGGACAGTTCTTC	CASSFGQGQFF
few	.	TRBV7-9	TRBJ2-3	TGTGCCAGCAGCGAGCAAGGGGCGGGGGCCACAGATACGCAGTATTTT	CASSEQGAGATDTQYF
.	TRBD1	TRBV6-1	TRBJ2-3	TGTGCCAGCAGTGAAGGGACAGGCTTCCTGGGAGATACGCAGTATTTT	CASSEGTGFLGDTQYF
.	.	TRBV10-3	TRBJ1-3	TGTGCCATCAACCGTGACAGGTTAAGCTCTGGAAACACCATATATTTT	CAINRDRLSSGNTIYF